A single T cell receptor (beta chain) is shown here with its context. As handled by the study authors: Amplification with reference gene primers provided the estimates of nucleated cell counts. This table comes from immunoSEQ multiplex PCR, and its TCRdb copy is limited to in-frame clones, with some not included. Clone size and V and J calls were adopted from that table, with D and trimming inferred from the DNA. The table shows some 140,000 clones, with less than 95% occurring only once. The sample comes from a study of blood T cell repertoires in COVID-19. About the research overall: The analysed material was cDNA or gDNA that came from T cells, B-cell-depleted T cells, or PBMCs.

This CDR3 is 13 amino acids long. Germline V CDR1 and CDR2: SGDLS, YYNGEE. V lost 0 bases, J lost 7 bases, and 10 bases lay in between. The receptor's source is a man in his fifties or sixties with acute or convalescent COVID-19. The sequenced sample consisted of peripheral blood. V is TRBV9 and J is TRBJ1-2, with a possible D match to TRBD1 (5 bases). The CDR3 sequence is CASSVDQRGGYTF. Here the CDR3 DNA reads TGTGCCAGCAGCGTAGACCAAAGGGGTGGCTACACCTTC.